What follows are 14 T cell receptor beta chains derived from one specimen sequenced in a study of blood T cell repertoires in COVID-19. The table came from immunoSEQ multiplex PCR; TCRdb's copy has only in-frame clones and leaves some out. Of about 220,000 clones detected, approximately 80% appear once; the ten largest clones hold approximately 2.4%. Sequencing was carried out using peripheral blood. The origin of the receptors is a man aged 35-49 years who had recovered from COVID-19.

The CDR3 sequence: CASGEVDGELFF. CDR3 nucleotide sequence: TGTGCCAGCGGTGAGGTTGACGGGGAGCTGTTTTTT. This chain links TRBV3-1 (or the pseudogene TRBV3-2) with TRBJ2-2, with D unclear. This CDR3 has 12 amino acids. The germline V gene has CDR1 LGHDT and CDR2 YNNKEL (reference sequence). The V end lost 8 bases, the J end lost 7 bases, and 11 bases lay between the germline ends.

The CDR3 DNA reads TGTGCCAGCTCACCGCTGAAGGGGGCTGACGAGCAGTACTTC. Translating gives CASSPLKGADEQYF. The chain has TRBV18 and TRBJ2-7, with 7 bases that match TRBD1. With V trimmed by 3 bases and J by 5 bases, 7 bases remained unmatched. Germline assignment: CDR1 KGHSH and CDR2 LQKENI. This CDR3 spans 14 amino acids.

This clone was observed once. The V call is TRBV19, the J call TRBJ2-2; 8 bases match TRBD1. Looked up from germline, CDR1 is LNHDA and CDR2 is SQIVND (reference sequence). The CDR3 loop spans 16 amino acids. V lost 2 bases and J lost 6; bases outside the gene matches: 8. The CDR3 bases are TGTGCCAGTAGTATAAGACATGACAGGGGCTCCGGGGAGCTGTTTTTT. Protein product: CASSIRHDRGSGELFF. The complete variable domain, with remaining parts taken from reference TRBV19 and TRBJ2-2, reads DGGITQSPKYLFRKEGQNVTLSCEQNLNHDAMYWYRQDPGQGLRLIYYSQIVNDFQKGDIAEGYSVSREKKESFPLTVTSAQKNPTAFYLCASSIRHDRGSGELFFGEGSRLTVL.

The chain has TRBV6-6 and TRBJ2-7; possible D gene TRBD2, 6 bases. V was trimmed by 6 bases and J by 3 bases, leaving 15 bases between them. The CDR3 sequence is 14 residues long. Per germline, CDR1 MNHNY and CDR2 SVGAGI (reference sequence). The DNA for the CDR3 is TGTGCCAGCAGACCACGCGGGACGGTCTACGAGCAGTACTTC. Amino acids: CASRPRGTVYEQYF.

V is TRBV4-1 and J is TRBJ1-2, with 7 bases matching TRBD1. Germline V gives CDR1 MGHRA, CDR2 YSYEKL. Losses at the gene ends were 1 base for V and 6 bases for J; bases not matched to a gene: 14. This CDR3 contains 17 residues. DNA for the CDR3: TGCGCCAGCAGCCAAGTAGTGCAGACAGGGAAAAGGGATGGCTACACCTTC. It specifies CASSQVVQTGKRDGYTF.

The rearrangement joins TRBV18 to TRBJ1-1; TRBD1 might be the D (6 bases). Trimming pared 2 bases from V and 0 bases from J, leaving 16 bases between. Germline loops: CDR1 KGHSH, CDR2 LQKENI. The CDR3 contains 17 residues. Here the CDR3 DNA reads TGTGCCAGCTCACCAAGTACAGGGAGGGTTTTGAACACTGAAGCTTTCTTT. Its translation is CASSPSTGRVLNTEAFF.

The rearrangement links TRBV10-2 to TRBJ2-2, with D maybe TRBD2 (5 bases). The length of the CDR3 is 13 residues. Germline CDR1 WSHSY, CDR2 SAAADI. Between the trimmed V and J ends, which lost 4 bases and 7 bases, there was a span of 10 bases. Here the CDR3 reads CASSVVAIGELFF. The CDR3 DNA sequence: TGCGCCAGCAGTGTAGTAGCGATCGGGGAGCTGTTTTTT.

In DNA form, the CDR3 reads TGTGCCAGCAGTTTCACGTCTGGAGGGTACACCTTC. Translated, it gives CASSFTSGGYTF. The gene calls are TRBV12-3 or TRBV12-4 and TRBJ1-2; D unresolved. The ends were cut back, 3 bases at V and 11 bases at J, with 13 bases in the middle. This CDR3 is 12 amino acids long.

V is TRBV7-7 and J is TRBJ2-2; D gene ambiguous. Germline V lookup: CDR1 SSHAT, CDR2 FNYEAQ (reference sequence). Trimming left V 4 bases short and J 1 base short, with 7 bases between. This CDR3 is 14 amino acids long. This chain's CDR3 is CASSSLQNTGELFF. The CDR3 coding sequence is TGTGCCAGCAGCTCCTTACAGAACACCGGGGAGCTGTTTTTT.

V is TRBV10-1 and J is TRBJ2-7; 8 positions agree with TRBD1. This CDR3 is 15 amino acids long. With 4 bases clipped from V and 2 bases from J, the junction kept 7 bases outside the gene matches. The germline CDR1 and CDR2 sequences are WNHNN and SYGVQD (reference sequence). The CDR3 here is CASSVDRDLPYEQYF. CDR3 DNA: TGCGCCAGCAGTGTGGACAGGGATCTCCCCTACGAGCAGTACTTC.

This clone was counted once. The chain uses TRBV28 and TRBJ2-7; possible D gene TRBD2, 6 bases. Germline V lookup: CDR1 MDHEN, CDR2 SYDVKM. This CDR3 region has 15 residues. With 6 bases removed from V and 4 bases from J, the gap between germline ends came to 19 bases. The CDR3 sequence is CASSPSEGRAYEQYF. The CDR3 bases are TGTGCCAGCAGCCCGTCGGAGGGCAGGGCTTACGAGCAGTACTTC.

The chain uses TRBV5-4 and TRBJ2-7; 8 nucleotides align to TRBD1. This CDR3 is built from 14 residues. Germline V gives CDR1 SGHNT, CDR2 YYREEE (reference sequence). The ends lost 0 bases at V and 3 bases at J; junction bases unmatched: 2. The CDR3 DNA reads as TGTGCCAGCAGCTTGGACAGGGGGAACTACGAGCAGTACTTC. Its protein product is CASSLDRGNYEQYF.

The chain joins TRBV5-4 to TRBJ1-1; tentative D call: TRBD1 (6 bases). V was pared by 8 bases and J by 0 bases, with 11 bases between. The germline CDR1 and CDR2 sequences are SGHNT and YYREEE (reference sequence). The CDR3 runs to 13 residues. DNA for the CDR3: TGTGCCAGTCCGGACAGACTGAACACTGAAGCTTTCTTT. This codes for CASPDRLNTEAFF.

CDR3 amino acids: CASRPTGAGETQYF. As DNA, the CDR3 is TGTGCCAGCAGACCCACAGGGGCGGGTGAGACCCAGTACTTC. The chain carries TRBV6-6 and TRBJ2-5, with 7 bases lining up with TRBD1. CDR3 length: 14 amino acids. V lost 6 bases and J lost 5; bases outside the gene matches: 9. Germline-derived CDR1 and CDR2 are MNHNY and SVGAGI (reference sequence).